This T cell receptor beta chain was observed in a study of tumor-infiltrating lymphocytes in primary liver carcinoma. Germline assignment: CDR1 MNHEY and CDR2 SVGAGI. The length of the CDR3 is 11 residues. The investigators made TCR beta cDNA from about 510 ng total RNA, using a constant-region primer. ARM-PCR, slightly modified, supplied the TCR beta libraries through three nested multiplex PCR rounds. TRBV1-TRBV30 forward primers and a C-beta reverse primer were used in the first two PCR rounds, which each ran for around 10 cycles. TCRdb reprocessed the multiplex PCR reads with MiXCR, giving one entry per CDR3 protein. The repertoire holds just under 55,000 distinct CDR3 sequences, with roughly 77% as singletons. Starting material for RNA and DNA co-extraction consisted of about 20-30 mg of unsorted bulk tissue. As concerns this clonotype: One junction end disagrees with the germline gene, perhaps due to a read error.

The TCR was taken from a man aged 40-50 years with primary liver carcinoma and hepatitis B virus infection. Sequencing input: liver tumor tissue from sampling region 2. Subset in this sample: tumor region T2, inferior pole. The gene calls are TRBV6-5 and TRBJ2-7; D gene uncertain. The CDR3 bases are TGTGCCAGTAGTTACTCGCGAAAGCAGTACTTC. This codes for CASSYSRKQYF.